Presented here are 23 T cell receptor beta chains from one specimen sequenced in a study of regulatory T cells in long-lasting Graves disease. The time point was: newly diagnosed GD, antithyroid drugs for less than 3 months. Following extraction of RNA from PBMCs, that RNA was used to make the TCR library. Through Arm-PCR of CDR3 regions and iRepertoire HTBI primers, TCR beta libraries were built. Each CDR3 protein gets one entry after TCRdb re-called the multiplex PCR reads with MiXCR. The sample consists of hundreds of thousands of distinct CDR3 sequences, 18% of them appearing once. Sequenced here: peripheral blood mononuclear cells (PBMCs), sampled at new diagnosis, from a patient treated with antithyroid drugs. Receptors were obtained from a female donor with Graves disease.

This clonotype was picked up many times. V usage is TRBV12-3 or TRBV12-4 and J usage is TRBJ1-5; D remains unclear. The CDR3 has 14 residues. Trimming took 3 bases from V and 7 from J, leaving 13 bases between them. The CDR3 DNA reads TGTGCCAGCAGTTTTGGGTTCGAGTTCCAGCCCCAGCATTTT. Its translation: CASSFGFEFQPQHF.

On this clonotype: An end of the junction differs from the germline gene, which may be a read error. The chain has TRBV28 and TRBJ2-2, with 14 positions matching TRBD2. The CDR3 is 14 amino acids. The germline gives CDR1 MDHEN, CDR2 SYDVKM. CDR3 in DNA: TGTGCCAGCAGGGGGACTAGCGGGAGCGGGGAGCTGCTTTTT. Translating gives CASRGTSGSGELLF.

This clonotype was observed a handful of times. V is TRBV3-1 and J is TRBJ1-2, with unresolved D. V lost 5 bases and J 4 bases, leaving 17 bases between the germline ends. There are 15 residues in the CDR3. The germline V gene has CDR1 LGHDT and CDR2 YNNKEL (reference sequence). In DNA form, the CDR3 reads TGTGCCAGCAGCTTACACCAACGGCCCTCCTATGGCTACACCTTC. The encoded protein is CASSLHQRPSYGYTF.

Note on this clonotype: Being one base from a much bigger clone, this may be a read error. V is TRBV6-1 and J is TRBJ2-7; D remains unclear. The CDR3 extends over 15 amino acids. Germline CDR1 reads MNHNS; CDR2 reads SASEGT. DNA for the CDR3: TGTGCCAGCAAACCGAATGCTGCCCCCTCCTACGAGCAGTGCTTC. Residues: CASKPNAAPSYEQCF.

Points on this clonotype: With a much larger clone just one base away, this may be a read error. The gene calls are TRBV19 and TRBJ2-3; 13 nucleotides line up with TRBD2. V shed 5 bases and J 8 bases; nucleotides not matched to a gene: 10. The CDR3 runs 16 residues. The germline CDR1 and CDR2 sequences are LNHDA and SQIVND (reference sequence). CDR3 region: CASSHRTSGRAGTQYF. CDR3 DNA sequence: TGTGCCAGTAGTCACCGGACTAGCGGGAGAGCCGGTACGCAGTATTTT.

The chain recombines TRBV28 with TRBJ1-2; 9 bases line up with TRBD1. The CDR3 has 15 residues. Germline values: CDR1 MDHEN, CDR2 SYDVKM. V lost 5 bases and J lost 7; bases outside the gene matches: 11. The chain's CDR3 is CASSIPGQGYSGYTF. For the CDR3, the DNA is TGTGCCAGCAGTATCCCGGGACAGGGCTACTCTGGCTACACCTTC.

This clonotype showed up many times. Here the CDR3 DNA reads TGTGCCAGCAGCTCGGACTACGAAGAGACCCAGTACTTC. Translation: CASSSDYEETQYF. The chain is built from TRBV7-9 and TRBJ2-1, with D possibly being TRBD2 (6 bases). The J call could be wrong; TRBJ2-5 is a better fit for the DNA end. Looked up from germline, CDR1 is SEHNR and CDR2 is FQNEAQ (reference sequence). The CDR3 is made up of 13 amino acids.

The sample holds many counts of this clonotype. CDR3 protein: CATSRDSTGGLDEQFF. The CDR3 nucleotides are TGTGCCACCAGCAGAGATTCGACAGGGGGCTTAGATGAGCAGTTCTTC. V gene TRBV15 combines with J gene TRBJ2-1; TRBD1 matches at 10 bases. J was trimmed by 8 bases and V by 0 bases; bases with no gene match: 7. Germline CDR1 LNHNV, CDR2 YYDKDF (reference sequence). The CDR3 contains 16 residues.

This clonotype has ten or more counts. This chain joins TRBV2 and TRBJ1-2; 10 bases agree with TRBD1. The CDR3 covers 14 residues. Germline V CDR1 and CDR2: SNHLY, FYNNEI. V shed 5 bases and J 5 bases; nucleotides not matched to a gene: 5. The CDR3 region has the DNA TGTGCCAGCAGTCCGACAGGGGGCACTTATGGCTACACCTTC. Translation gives CASSPTGGTYGYTF.

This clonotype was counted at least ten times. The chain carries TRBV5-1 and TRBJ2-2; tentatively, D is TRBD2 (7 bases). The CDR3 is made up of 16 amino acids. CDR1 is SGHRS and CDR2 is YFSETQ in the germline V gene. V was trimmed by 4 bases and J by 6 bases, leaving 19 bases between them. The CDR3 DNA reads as TGCGCCAGCAGCCTACAACAGGGAGGGGGAGCCGGGGAGCTGTTTTTT. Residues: CASSLQQGGGAGELFF.

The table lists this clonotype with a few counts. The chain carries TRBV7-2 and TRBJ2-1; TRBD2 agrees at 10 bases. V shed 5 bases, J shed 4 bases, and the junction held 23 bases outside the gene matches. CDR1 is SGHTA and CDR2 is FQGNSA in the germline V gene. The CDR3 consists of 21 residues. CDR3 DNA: TGTGCCAGCAGCCCCCAGGTCGGGCTAGCGGGGGATGTGGGTTGGTACAATGAGCAGTTCTTC. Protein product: CASSPQVGLAGDVGWYNEQFF.

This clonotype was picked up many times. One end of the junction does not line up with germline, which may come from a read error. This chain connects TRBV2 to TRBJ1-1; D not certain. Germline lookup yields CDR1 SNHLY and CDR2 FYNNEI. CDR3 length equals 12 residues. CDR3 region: CASGDGVAEAFF. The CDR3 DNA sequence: TGTGCCAGCGGTGATGGGGTCGCTGAAGCTTTCTTT.

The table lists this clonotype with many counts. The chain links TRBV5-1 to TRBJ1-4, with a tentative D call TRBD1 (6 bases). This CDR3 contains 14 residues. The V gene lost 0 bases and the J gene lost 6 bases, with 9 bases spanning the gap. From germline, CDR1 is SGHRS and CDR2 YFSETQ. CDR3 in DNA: TGCGCCAGCAGCTTGGACAGGGCCCATGAAAAACTGTTTTTT. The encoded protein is CASSLDRAHEKLFF.

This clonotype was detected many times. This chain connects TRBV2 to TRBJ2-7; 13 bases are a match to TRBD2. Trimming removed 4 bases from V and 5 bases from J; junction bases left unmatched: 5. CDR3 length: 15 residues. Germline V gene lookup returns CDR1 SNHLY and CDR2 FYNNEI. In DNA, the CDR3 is TGTGCCAGCAGTGGGACTAGCGGGAGTACCCACGAGCAGTACTTC. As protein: CASSGTSGSTHEQYF.

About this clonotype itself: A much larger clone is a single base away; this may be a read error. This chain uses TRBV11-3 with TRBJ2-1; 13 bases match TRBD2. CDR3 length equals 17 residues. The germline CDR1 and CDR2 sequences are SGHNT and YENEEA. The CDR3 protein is CASSFRTSGSRYNEKFF. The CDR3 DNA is TGTGCCAGCAGCTTCCGGACTAGCGGGAGTAGGTATAATGAGAAGTTCTTC.

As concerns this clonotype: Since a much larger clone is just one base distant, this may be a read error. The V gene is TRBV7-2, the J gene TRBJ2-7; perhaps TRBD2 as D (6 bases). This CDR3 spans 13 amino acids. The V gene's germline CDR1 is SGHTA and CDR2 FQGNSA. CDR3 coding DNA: TGTGCCAGCAGCGGAGGACTGGACTACGAGCAGCACTTC. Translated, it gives CASSGGLDYEQHF.

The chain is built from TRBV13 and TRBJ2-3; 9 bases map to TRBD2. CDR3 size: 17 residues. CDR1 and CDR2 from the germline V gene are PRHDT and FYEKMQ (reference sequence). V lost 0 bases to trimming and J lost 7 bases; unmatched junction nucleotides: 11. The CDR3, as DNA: TGTGCCAGCAGCTTAGGTTCGGGTGCGGGAGGGCCACATACGCAGTATTTT. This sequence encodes CASSLGSGAGGPHTQYF. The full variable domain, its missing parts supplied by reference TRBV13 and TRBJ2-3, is AAGVIQSPRHLIKEKRETATLKCYPIPRHDTVYWYQQGPGQDPQFLISFYEKMQSDKGSIPDRFSAQQFSDYHSELNMSSLELGDSALYFCASSLGSGAGGPHTQYFGPGTRLTVL.

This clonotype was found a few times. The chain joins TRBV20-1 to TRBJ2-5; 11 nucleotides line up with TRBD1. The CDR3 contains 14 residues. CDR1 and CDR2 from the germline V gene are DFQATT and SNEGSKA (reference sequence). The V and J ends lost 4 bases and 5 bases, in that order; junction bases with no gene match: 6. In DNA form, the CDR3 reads TGCAGTGCTAAGTCCGGGACAGGGGGGGAGACCCAGTACTTC. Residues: CSAKSGTGGETQYF.

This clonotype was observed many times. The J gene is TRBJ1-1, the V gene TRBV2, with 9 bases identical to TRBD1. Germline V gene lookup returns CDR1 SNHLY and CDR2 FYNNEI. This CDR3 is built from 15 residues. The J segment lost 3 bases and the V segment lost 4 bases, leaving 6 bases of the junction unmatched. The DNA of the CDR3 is TGTGCCAGCAGTGCACGCGGGACAGGGCACACTGAAGCTTTCTTT. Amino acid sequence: CASSARGTGHTEAFF.

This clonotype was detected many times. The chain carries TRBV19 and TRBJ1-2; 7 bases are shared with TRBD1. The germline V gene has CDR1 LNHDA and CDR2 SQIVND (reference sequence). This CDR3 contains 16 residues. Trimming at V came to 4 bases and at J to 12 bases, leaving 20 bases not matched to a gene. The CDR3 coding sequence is TGTGCCAGTAGTACACGGGACAGAAGCAGGGGATTATTGCACACCTTC. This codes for CASSTRDRSRGLLHTF.

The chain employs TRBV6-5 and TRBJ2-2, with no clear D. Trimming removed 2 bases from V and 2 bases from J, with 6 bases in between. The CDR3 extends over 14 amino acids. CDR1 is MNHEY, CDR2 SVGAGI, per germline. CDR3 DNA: TGTGCCAGCAGTTACGGCGCTAACACCGGGGAGCTGTTTTTT. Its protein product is CASSYGANTGELFF.

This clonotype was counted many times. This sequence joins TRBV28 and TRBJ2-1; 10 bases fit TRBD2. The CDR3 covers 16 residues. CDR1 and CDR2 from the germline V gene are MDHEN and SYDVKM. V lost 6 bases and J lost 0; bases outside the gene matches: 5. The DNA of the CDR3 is TGTGCCAGCAGCCGGACTAGCGGCCTCTCCTACAATGAGCAGTTCTTC. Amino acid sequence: CASSRTSGLSYNEQFF.

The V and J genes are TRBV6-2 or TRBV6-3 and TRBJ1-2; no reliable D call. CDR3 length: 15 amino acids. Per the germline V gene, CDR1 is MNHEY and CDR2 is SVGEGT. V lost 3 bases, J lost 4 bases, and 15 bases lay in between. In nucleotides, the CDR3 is TGTGCCAGCAGTTATTCTACACGCGGGTCCTATGGCTACACCTTC. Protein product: CASSYSTRGSYGYTF.